This T cell receptor beta chain is drawn from a study of T cell responses to AZD1222 COVID-19 vaccine. Second doses at about 4 or about 12 weeks were pooled. The assay was immunoSEQ multiplex PCR, and TCRdb's table has in-frame clones only and misses some. This table holds 60,000 to 85,000 clones, around 87% found once. In the case of this clone: A read error may produce the germline difference seen at one junction end.

CDR1 is SSHAT, CDR2 FNYEAQ, per germline (reference sequence). The CDR3 extends over 14 amino acids. The TCR sequence derives from an adult who received the AZD1222 COVID-19 vaccine. The chain links TRBV7-7 to TRBJ2-2; a weak D match, TRBD1 (5 bases). The sequences come from peripheral blood, collected 28 days after the second AZD1222 dose. The chain's CDR3 is CASSRQPNTGELFF. CDR3 DNA: TGTGCTAGCAGCCGACAGCCCAACACCGGGGAGCTGTTTTTT.